Listed here are 8 T cell receptor beta chains from one sample, sequenced in a study of OX40 agonist ivuxolimab in advanced cancers. Profiling relied on immunoSEQ multiplex PCR, and the TCRdb table lists in-frame clones only, not all of them. This table holds around 66,000 clones, approximately 90% found once. The sample was CD4+ or CD8+ T cells sorted from blood, taken in a trial of the OX40 agonist ivuxolimab. These receptors were collected from an adult with an advanced solid tumor such as melanoma, head and neck, liver or kidney cancer.

This sequence joins TRBV2 and TRBJ2-7, with D tentatively TRBD1 (8 bases). Germline-derived CDR1 and CDR2 are SNHLY and FYNNEI. Trimming cost V 6 bases and J 4 bases, with 16 bases left between them. CDR3 length: 14 amino acids. Written as DNA, the CDR3 is TGTGCCAGCAGGGCACAGGGGGGGGTTTACGAGCAGTACTTC. This translates into CASRAQGGVYEQYF.

The J gene is TRBJ1-5, the V gene TRBV5-1; the match to TRBD1 covers 7 bases. Germline V gene data show CDR1 as SGHRS and CDR2 as YFSETQ. V shed 3 bases and J 3 bases; nucleotides not matched to a gene: 9. The CDR3 has 16 amino acids. The CDR3 here is CASSSGQEVANQPQHF. CDR3 nucleotides: TGCGCCAGCAGCTCCGGACAGGAGGTGGCCAATCAGCCCCAGCATTTT.

This clone has more than one count but fewer than ten. V is TRBV6-1 and J is TRBJ2-7; 9 bases map to TRBD1. This CDR3 is built from 13 residues. Germline lookup yields CDR1 MNHNS and CDR2 SASEGT. With V trimmed by 8 bases and J by 1 base, 3 bases remained unmatched. In nucleotides, the CDR3 is TGTGCCAGCTGGGACAGGGTTTCCTACGAGCAGTACTTC. This encodes CASWDRVSYEQYF.

This chain joins TRBV5-1 and TRBJ1-2; 7 bases map to TRBD1. The CDR3 runs 14 residues. With 4 bases clipped from V and 0 bases from J, the junction kept 3 bases outside the gene matches. Germline V gene sequence: CDR1 SGHRS, CDR2 YFSETQ. CDR3: CASSPGQTNYGYTF. Here the CDR3 DNA reads TGCGCCAGCAGCCCGGGACAGACTAACTATGGCTACACCTTC.

About this clone itself: Other DNA sequences within the sample encode an identical CDR3. The rearrangement joins TRBV30 to TRBJ2-7; D is unresolved. Trimming cost V 1 base and J 4 bases, with 14 bases left between them. The germline V gene encodes CDR1 GTSNPN and CDR2 SVGIG (reference sequence). The CDR3 runs to 14 residues. The CDR3 DNA follows: TGTGCCTGGAGTGATGGACGGTTCCCTTACGAGCAGTACTTC. Its translation: CAWSDGRFPYEQYF.

This chain joins TRBV5-6 and TRBJ2-2; D unresolved. V was pared by 3 bases and J by 3 bases, with 6 bases between. CDR1 is SGHDT, CDR2 YYEEEE, per germline. The CDR3 extends over 13 amino acids. CDR3 in DNA: TGTGCCAGCAGCTCGAGATACACCGGGGAGCTGTTTTTT. Translating it yields CASSSRYTGELFF.

V and J are TRBV7-2 and TRBJ2-1; D is perhaps TRBD2 (5 bases). V was cut by 4 bases and J by 2 bases, with 6 bases left in between. Germline assignment: CDR1 SGHTA and CDR2 FQGNSA. CDR3 length equals 13 residues. CDR3 in DNA: TGTGCCAGCAGCTCGGGGACCTACAATGAGCAGTTCTTC. Translation: CASSSGTYNEQFF.

The gene calls are TRBV7-8 and TRBJ2-3; 10 positions match TRBD2. Germline CDR1 reads SGHVS; CDR2 reads FQNEAQ. J lost 3 bases, V lost 5 bases, and 14 bases had no gene match. This CDR3 has 18 amino acids. CDR3 residues: CASSPDPAGGLGTDTQYF. The CDR3 DNA sequence: TGTGCCAGCAGCCCAGATCCAGCGGGAGGGCTAGGGACAGATACGCAGTATTTT.